Detailed here is one T cell receptor (beta chain). CDR1 MNHEY and CDR2 SVGAGI come from the germline V gene. Trimming took off 6 bases at V and 3 bases at J, with 14 bases between the two ends. This CDR3 is 14 amino acids long. These data are taken from a study of shared T cell receptors in the human thymus. Sequencing used immunoSEQ multiplex PCR; TCRdb keeps in-frame clones, though not all of them. The repertoire holds over 650,000 clones, with 87% as singletons. This sample also appeared in a second study, on human thymus T cells. That paper notes: Related research has reported that thymic repertoires overlap highly among unrelated individuals.

V gene TRBV6-5 combines with J gene TRBJ1-2; D is unresolved. The TCR was taken from a boy younger than two with a congenital heart defect. The sequencing input was thymocytes. The CDR3 reads CASSPVRRDYGYTF. In DNA form, the CDR3 reads TGTGCCAGCAGCCCGGTCCGTCGGGACTATGGCTACACCTTC.